This T cell receptor beta chain was obtained from a study of T cell responses to AZD1222 COVID-19 vaccine. Overall study results and limits: Most donors were white British and more were female, and clonal diversity was possibly underestimated.

Repertoires were generated with immunoSEQ multiplex PCR, while TCRdb's copy carries only in-frame clones and drops some. Of approximately 120,000 clones in the sample, around 90% were seen once. Comment on this clone: Its matching antigen is unknown.

CDR3 length equals 17 residues. With 3 bases removed from V and 5 bases from J, the gap between germline ends came to 19 bases. Per germline, CDR1 MDHEN and CDR2 SYDVKM. Specimen: peripheral blood, collected on day 0 of MenACWY control vaccination. J is TRBJ1-4 and V is TRBV28; a weak D match, TRBD1 (5 bases). The receptor's source is an adult in good health. Here the CDR3 reads CASSFLLEQGRNEKLFF. As DNA, the CDR3 is TGTGCCAGCAGTTTTTTGCTCGAGCAGGGTCGAAATGAAAAACTGTTTTTT.